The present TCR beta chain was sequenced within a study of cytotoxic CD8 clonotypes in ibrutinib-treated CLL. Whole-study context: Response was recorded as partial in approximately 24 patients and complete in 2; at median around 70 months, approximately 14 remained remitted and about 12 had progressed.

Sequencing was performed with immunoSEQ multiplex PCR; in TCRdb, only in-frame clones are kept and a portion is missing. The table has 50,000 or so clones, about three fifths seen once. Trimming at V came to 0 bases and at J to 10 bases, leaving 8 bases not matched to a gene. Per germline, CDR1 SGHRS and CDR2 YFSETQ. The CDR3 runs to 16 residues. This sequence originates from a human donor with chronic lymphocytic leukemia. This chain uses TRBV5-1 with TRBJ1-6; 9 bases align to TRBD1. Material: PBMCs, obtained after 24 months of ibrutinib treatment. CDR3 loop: CASSLVGQGQGSPLHF. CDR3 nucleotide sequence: TGCGCCAGCAGCTTGGTGGGACAGGGACAGGGCTCACCCCTCCACTTT.